The next 25 T cell receptor beta chains were all read from a single sample in a study of post-analysis software for immune sequencing data. Unique molecular identifiers tagged the TCR beta cDNA libraries. From the PCR reads, TCRdb called clonotypes with MiXCR, one entry per CDR3 protein. The data show hundreds of thousands of distinct CDR3 sequences, 25% to 30% seen once. What these receptors recognize is not known. Whole-study findings and limits: There were several TRBV segments more frequent in patients than controls, and TRBV5-6, TRBV5-1 and TRBV20-1 were among them.

Sequenced input: blood. The receptors derive from a girl aged 10-17 years with multiple sclerosis.

V usage is TRBV10-3 and J usage is TRBJ2-2; 7 bases fit TRBD1. Germline V CDR1 and CDR2: ENHRY, SYGVKD. The J segment lost 6 bases and the V segment lost 8 bases, leaving 6 bases of the junction unmatched. This CDR3 has 13 amino acids. The CDR3 sequence: CAIRDSFPGELFF. The DNA for the CDR3 is TGTGCCATCCGGGACAGTTTCCCCGGGGAGCTGTTTTTT.

This clonotype was seen more than once but under ten times. This chain joins TRBV7-9 and TRBJ2-7; D gene ambiguous. Gene TRBJ2-5 matches the end of the DNA better, so the J call may be wrong. The CDR3 sequence is 13 residues long. Germline CDR1 and CDR2: SEHNR and FQNEAQ (reference sequence). The CDR3 DNA is TGTGCCAGCAGCCCGGACGGACCCGTGACCCAGTACTTC. It translates to CASSPDGPVTQYF.

This sequence joins TRBV28 and TRBJ2-1; 7 nucleotides match TRBD2. Germline values: CDR1 MDHEN, CDR2 SYDVKM. The CDR3 runs 17 residues. V shed 2 bases and J 8 bases; nucleotides not matched to a gene: 15. CDR3 region: CASSLTLFGTGGDEQFF. For the CDR3, the DNA is TGTGCCAGCAGTTTAACTCTCTTCGGGACGGGAGGCGATGAGCAGTTCTTC.

This chain joins TRBV29-1 and TRBJ2-5, with TRBD1 identical over 8 bases. Germline trimming cut 6 bases from V and 4 bases from J; bases unmatched to any gene: 10. Looked up from germline, CDR1 is SQVTM and CDR2 is ANQGSEA. The CDR3 contains 14 residues. The CDR3 is CSVGPQGAGETQYF. The CDR3, as DNA: TGCAGCGTCGGACCTCAGGGGGCGGGAGAGACCCAGTACTTC.

The CDR3 protein is CASSHRWTGGTGELFF. CDR3 DNA sequence: TGTGCCAGCAGCCACCGCTGGACAGGGGGCACCGGGGAGCTGTTTTTT. This chain links TRBV3-1 with TRBJ2-2; the match to TRBD1 covers 10 bases. The CDR3 has 16 amino acids. V dropped 3 bases and J dropped 4; count of bases not matched to a gene: 5. Germline V gene sequence: CDR1 LGHDT, CDR2 YNNKEL (reference sequence).

The chain uses TRBV5-1 and TRBJ2-1; D might be TRBD1 (7 bases). Trimming stripped 1 base from V and 4 bases from J, with 12 bases between. Germline V gives CDR1 SGHRS, CDR2 YFSETQ. CDR3 length: 15 residues. Here the CDR3 reads CASSLSGGIYNEQFF. As DNA, the CDR3 is TGCGCCAGCAGCTTGTCAGGGGGGATTTACAATGAGCAGTTCTTC.

The rearrangement uses TRBV9 and TRBJ1-2; D call uncertain. Trimming cost V 1 base and J 4 bases, with 5 bases left between them. Germline-derived CDR1 and CDR2 are SGDLS and YYNGEE. The length of the CDR3 is 12 residues. The CDR3 DNA is TGTGCCAGCAGCGTATCCTCCTATGGCTACACCTTC. Translated, it gives CASSVSSYGYTF.

The count of this clonotype is one. A read error is possible here, since a much larger clone lies one base away. J is TRBJ1-2 and V is TRBV12-3 or TRBV12-4; 10 nucleotides line up with TRBD1. Trimming cost V 6 bases and J 3 bases; bases outside gene matches: 4. The CDR3 loop spans 14 amino acids. The CDR3 loop reads CASRAGQGYYGYTF. The CDR3 nucleotides are TGTGCCAGCAGGGCGGGACAGGGGTACTATGGCTACACCTTC.

V is TRBV28 and J is TRBJ2-1; 7 bases are a match to TRBD1. Trimming cost V 4 bases and J 6 bases; bases outside gene matches: 21. Germline values: CDR1 MDHEN, CDR2 SYDVKM. The CDR3 length is 19 residues. DNA for the CDR3: TGTGCCAGCAGTTCCCCAACTACGACAGGGACCATAAGCTTCAATGAGCAGTTCTTC. The encoded protein is CASSSPTTTGTISFNEQFF.

This chain links TRBV6-1 with TRBJ1-2, with D perhaps matching TRBD1 (5 bases). CDR1 MNHNS and CDR2 SASEGT come from the germline V gene. V was trimmed by 1 base and J by 5 bases, leaving 5 bases between them. CDR3 length equals 12 residues. CDR3 coding DNA: TGTGCCAGCAGTGAAGAGGGGTATGGCTACACCTTC. It yields the protein CASSEEGYGYTF.

V and J are TRBV6-5 and TRBJ1-6; D unresolved. The CDR3 consists of 14 residues. Trimming pared 4 bases from V and 6 bases from J, leaving 10 bases between. Germline V gene lookup returns CDR1 MNHEY and CDR2 SVGAGI. The DNA of the CDR3 is TGTGCCAGCAGTTCCCAGGTGCTTAATTCACCCCTCCACTTT. Protein sequence: CASSSQVLNSPLHF.

Only a few counts were recorded for this clonotype. This sequence joins TRBV7-8 and TRBJ2-7, with no clear D. The germline gives CDR1 SGHVS, CDR2 FQNEAQ. Trimming stripped 5 bases from V and 4 bases from J, with 18 bases between. CDR3 length equals 15 residues. Written as DNA, the CDR3 is TGTGCCAGCAGCCCGAAGACGGTTCCTAGATACGAGCAGTACTTC. It encodes CASSPKTVPRYEQYF.

This clonotype was counted between two and nine times. The V and J genes are TRBV7-2 and TRBJ2-2, with TRBD1 as a possible D gene (5 bases). Germline CDR1 and CDR2: SGHTA and FQGNSA. V was trimmed by 4 bases and J by 6 bases, leaving 12 bases between them. This CDR3 region has 14 residues. The chain's CDR3 is CASSSGIRPGELFF. The CDR3 coding sequence is TGTGCCAGCAGCTCAGGGATTCGTCCCGGGGAGCTGTTTTTT.

This chain connects TRBV29-1 to TRBJ2-3; D is ambiguous. The CDR3 is 10 amino acids. The germline V and J ends were trimmed by 6 bases and 13 bases, with 14 bases remaining between them. In germline, CDR1 is SQVTM, CDR2 ANQGSEA. The CDR3 here is CSVSDPIKYF. As DNA, the CDR3 is TGCAGCGTCTCGGATCCGATCAAGTATTTT.

The chain carries TRBV20-1 and TRBJ2-7, with 9 bases that match TRBD1. This CDR3 spans 13 amino acids. V gave up 3 bases and J gave up 10 bases; unmatched junction bases: 10. The germline CDR1 and CDR2 sequences are DFQATT and SNEGSKA (reference sequence). This chain's CDR3 is CSASGTGREIQYF. The DNA of the CDR3 is TGCAGTGCTAGTGGGACAGGGAGGGAGATCCAGTACTTC.

This clonotype was seen a few times. The rearrangement uses TRBV24-1 and TRBJ1-5; 9 bases line up with TRBD1. Unmatched junction bases numbered 6, after V lost 5 bases and J lost 5 bases. The CDR3 sequence is 15 residues long. The V gene's germline CDR1 is KGHDR and CDR2 SFDVKD. The CDR3 nucleotides are TGTGCCACCAGTGTGACAGGGGGAGTTGATCAGCCCCAGCATTTT. As protein: CATSVTGGVDQPQHF.

This clonotype was seen only a few times. The chain carries TRBV29-1 and TRBJ2-5; D is unclear. In germline, CDR1 is SQVTM, CDR2 ANQGSEA. The V end was cut by 5 bases, the J end by 5 bases, with 9 bases between. The length of the CDR3 is 11 residues. CDR3 DNA: TGCAGCGTTTGGTTTATTGAGACCCAGTACTTC. Translation: CSVWFIETQYF.

This clonotype was detected only a few times. The chain combines TRBV29-1 with TRBJ2-1, with D possibly TRBD2 on 5 matching bases. CDR1 and CDR2 (germline): SQVTM, ANQGSEA. V lost 7 bases and J lost 8, with 27 bases in between. This CDR3 spans 16 amino acids. The chain's CDR3 is CSGEGVEGTIFYEQFF. For the CDR3, the DNA is TGCAGCGGTGAGGGTGTAGAGGGAACTATCTTCTATGAGCAGTTCTTC.

This clonotype came up a few times. The chain combines TRBV3-1 with TRBJ1-2, with 7 bases lining up with TRBD1. Germline V gene lookup returns CDR1 LGHDT and CDR2 YNNKEL (reference sequence). The CDR3 runs to 14 residues. Trimming removed 4 bases from V and 4 bases from J; junction bases left unmatched: 6. CDR3 in amino acids: CASSPDRATYGYTF. CDR3 coding DNA: TGTGCCAGCAGCCCCGACAGGGCGACCTATGGCTACACCTTC.

Notes on this clonotype: The junction differs from germline at one of its ends, possibly a read error. The genes are TRBV5-1 and TRBJ2-1; 7 bases line up with TRBD1. The germline V gene encodes CDR1 SGHRS and CDR2 YFSETQ. This CDR3 region has 16 residues. The CDR3: CASSLGLRQGDNGQFF. The CDR3 DNA is TGCGCCAGCAGCTTGGGTTTGAGACAGGGTGACAATGGGCAGTTCTTC.

The chain links TRBV7-2 to TRBJ2-7; 13 bases align to TRBD2. V was clipped by 5 bases and J by 3 bases; unmatched bases: 4. Germline lookup yields CDR1 SGHTA and CDR2 FQGNSA. This CDR3 has 15 residues. CDR3 in DNA: TGTGCCAGCAGCGAGACTAGCGGGAGGAACTACGAGCAGTACTTC. Translating gives CASSETSGRNYEQYF.

The rearrangement uses TRBV7-2 and TRBJ2-5; possibly TRBD1 for D (6 bases). Trimming took off 4 bases at V and 0 bases at J, with 12 bases between the two ends. The CDR3 totals 15 residues. CDR1 and CDR2 from the germline V gene are SGHTA and FQGNSA. CDR3 DNA: TGTGCCAGCAGCTGGGGCGGACAGAACCAAGAGACCCAGTACTTC. Translated: CASSWGGQNQETQYF.

The chain joins TRBV21-1 to TRBJ2-1; TRBD1 reflects the table's D call only, with no check against the DNA. TRBV21-1 is a known pseudogene. This CDR3 region has 18 residues. The CDR3: CASSHRWGGQGAHCEQFF. DNA for the CDR3: TGTGCCAGCAGCCACCGCTGGGGAGGACAGGGGGCGCACTGTGAGCAGTTCTTC.

The chain couples TRBV14 to TRBJ1-2, with 10 bases identical to TRBD1. Germline-derived CDR1 and CDR2 are SGHDN and FVKESK. V shed 4 bases and J 6 bases; nucleotides not matched to a gene: 8. The CDR3 runs to 15 residues. In nucleotides, the CDR3 is TGTGCCAGCAGCCTGACAGGGGGCGTTCAGGATGGCTACACCTTC. Its translation is CASSLTGGVQDGYTF.

This rearrangement joins TRBV27 to TRBJ2-3; D is uncertain. This CDR3 has 14 residues. Germline values: CDR1 MNHEY, CDR2 SMNVEV (reference sequence). Trimming shortened V by 7 bases and J by 1 base, and 12 bases separated the two germline ends. CDR3: CASNPGLRTDTQYF. The CDR3 nucleotides are TGTGCCAGCAACCCCGGGCTTCGCACAGATACGCAGTATTTT.